This T cell receptor (beta chain) appears in the sequencing data of a study of tissue T cells after allogeneic stem cell transplantation. Produced via immunoSEQ multiplex PCR; TCRdb's table is partial and in-frame only. The profile shows roughly 6,400 clones, about half of them singletons. This clone was counted between two and nine times. Mouse germline and gene names are used. The read is 1 residue too short to cover the CDR3 end, so that end is filled in from the germline J gene. Germline values: CDR1 KGHPV, CDR2 FQNQEV (reference sequence). The V gene lost 6 bases and the J gene lost 0 bases, with 11 bases spanning the gap. This CDR3 spans 14 amino acids. Described time point: mouse harvest day 7 after allogeneic transplant. The graft held 10^6 splenic CD5+ T cells and 10^7 T-cell-depleted bone marrow cells.

This rearrangement joins TRBV26 to TRBJ1-2; the D gene is possibly TRBD1 (6 bases). The specimen sequenced was gut tissue. The receptor's source is a female BALB/c mouse given C57BL/6 T cells with graft-versus-host disease after an allogeneic hematopoietic cell transplant. This CDR3 reads CASSLGHSNSDYTF. CDR3 DNA (partial): TGTGCCAGCAGCCTGGGACACTCAAACTCCGACTACACC.